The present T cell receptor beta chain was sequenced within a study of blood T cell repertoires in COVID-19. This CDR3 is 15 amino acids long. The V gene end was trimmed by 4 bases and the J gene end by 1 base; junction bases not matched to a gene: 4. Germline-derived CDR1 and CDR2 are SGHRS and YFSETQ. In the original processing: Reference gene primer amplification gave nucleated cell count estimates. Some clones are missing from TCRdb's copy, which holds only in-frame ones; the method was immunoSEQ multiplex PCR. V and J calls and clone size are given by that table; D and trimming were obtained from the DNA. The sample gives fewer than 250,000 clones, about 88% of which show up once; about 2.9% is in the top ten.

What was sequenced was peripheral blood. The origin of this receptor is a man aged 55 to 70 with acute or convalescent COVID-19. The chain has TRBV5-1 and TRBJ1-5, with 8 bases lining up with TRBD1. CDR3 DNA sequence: TGCGCCAGCAGCCTTGACAGGGGAAGCAATCAGCCCCAGCATTTT. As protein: CASSLDRGSNQPQHF.